This TCR beta chain is from a study of T cell responses to AZD1222 COVID-19 vaccine. Clones were sequenced by immunoSEQ multiplex PCR, and TCRdb holds only the in-frame ones, with some missing. This table holds about 73,000 clones, roughly 88% found once. With respect to this clone: The target antigen is unknown.

Findings and caveats of the study: With two AZD1222 doses given, Spike-specific TCR breadth and depth both rose. There were mostly white British donors and more females than males, and clonal diversity was possibly underestimated. The study identified only 6 or 7 AZD1222 recipients as seropositive at baseline.

The sequence was obtained from an adult in good health. The sample was peripheral blood, taken on day 0 of AZD1222 vaccination.

The CDR3 loop reads CASSEGSTNEKLFF. CDR3 bases: TGTGCCAGCAGTGAAGGGTCGACTAATGAAAAACTGTTTTTT. The J gene is TRBJ1-4, the V gene TRBV6-1; D remains ambiguous. Germline V gene data show CDR1 as MNHNS and CDR2 as SASEGT. The V end was cut by 1 base, the J end by 2 bases, with 5 bases between. There are 14 residues in the CDR3.